These 8 T cell receptor beta chains were sequenced from one sample in a study of T-cell reconstitution after alpha-beta-depleted transplantation in children. It was with unique molecular identifiers that the TCRbeta library was prepared. A single record per CDR3 protein comes from TCRdb applying MiXCR to the PCR reads. The data show about 210,000 distinct CDR3 sequences, approximately 17% seen once. The material sequenced was PBMCs, mostly from graft donor cells, taken 360 days after TCRalphabeta/CD19-depleted stem cell transplant. The receptors stem from a male patient aged 2 to 10 who had a stem cell transplant for acute lymphoblastic leukemia, so the T cells may come from the graft donor.

The gene calls are TRBV7-2 and TRBJ2-5, with D tentatively TRBD2 (5 bases). CDR1 and CDR2 (germline): SGHTA, FQGNSA. This CDR3 has 16 amino acids. Trimming removed 5 bases from V and 5 bases from J, with 21 bases in between. The CDR3 loop is CASSQVATGNGETQYF. The DNA of the CDR3 is TGTGCCAGCAGCCAAGTTGCGACGGGGAATGGGGAGACCCAGTACTTC.

This clonotype was recorded a few times. The chain uses TRBV16 and TRBJ1-4; TRBD1 matches at 9 bases. Unmatched junction bases numbered 9, after V lost 1 base and J lost 15 bases. The CDR3 has 14 amino acids. Germline-derived CDR1 and CDR2 are KGHSY and FQNENV. The CDR3 protein is CASSQLMDRGQMFF. The CDR3 DNA reads TGTGCCAGCAGCCAATTGATGGACAGGGGACAAATGTTTTTT. Combining the CDR3 with reference TRBV16 and TRBJ1-4 gives the whole variable domain GEEVAQTPKHLVRGEGQKAKLYCAPIKGHSYVFWYQQVLKNEFKFLISFQNENVFDETGMPKERFSAKCLPNSPCSLEIQATKLEDSAVYFCASSQLMDRGQMFFGSGTQLSVL.

V usage is TRBV29-1 and J usage is TRBJ1-1; no reliable D call. CDR3 length: 12 residues. Germline values: CDR1 SQVTM, CDR2 ANQGSEA. V lost 5 bases and J lost 0, with 7 bases in between. Here the CDR3 reads CSVPAMNTEAFF. The CDR3, as DNA: TGCAGCGTTCCGGCTATGAACACTGAAGCTTTCTTT.

This clonotype was seen a few times. The J gene is TRBJ2-1, the V gene TRBV10-3, with a weak D call TRBD2 (7 bases). Germline V gives CDR1 ENHRY, CDR2 SYGVKD. This CDR3 region has 13 residues. The germline V and J ends were trimmed by 8 bases and 7 bases, with 15 bases remaining between them. Here the CDR3 DNA reads TGTGCCATCGGAGGGGGAGGGAGGAATGAGCAGTTCTTC. Translated: CAIGGGGRNEQFF.

This chain links TRBV5-6 with TRBJ2-1; TRBD1 matches at 8 bases. Germline CDR1 SGHDT, CDR2 YYEEEE. The CDR3 contains 16 residues. The V and J ends lost 0 bases and 4 bases, in that order; junction bases with no gene match: 6. As DNA, the CDR3 is TGTGCCAGCAGCTTGGCGCGACAGGGGATATACAATGAGCAGTTCTTC. The encoded protein is CASSLARQGIYNEQFF. Filled out from reference TRBV5-6 and TRBJ2-1, the complete variable domain reads DAGVTQSPTHLIKTRGQQVTLRCSPKSGHDTVSWYQQALGQGPQFIFQYYEEEERQRGNFPDRFSGHQFPNYSSELNVNALLLGDSALYLCASSLARQGIYNEQFFGPGTRLTVL.

A few counts support this clonotype. The chain recombines TRBV7-2 with TRBJ1-1; perhaps TRBD1 as D (5 bases). Germline CDR1 reads SGHTA; CDR2 reads FQGNSA. The V and J ends lost 5 bases and 10 bases respectively, with 11 bases between them. This CDR3 is 11 amino acids long. Here the CDR3 DNA reads TGTGCCAGCAGCGAGCGGGGGGGAGCTTTCTTT. This codes for CASSERGGAFF.

This clonotype was seen a handful of times. The chain joins TRBV7-9 to TRBJ2-1; 7 bases agree with TRBD2. The CDR3 spans 12 residues. The trim removed 11 bases at V and 8 bases at J, leaving 9 bases unmatched. Germline V gene data show CDR1 as SEHNR and CDR2 as FQNEAQ (reference sequence). The CDR3 loop reads CAGQRREHEQFF. In DNA form, the CDR3 reads TGTGCCGGGCAGCGGCGGGAGCATGAGCAGTTCTTC.

V usage is TRBV6-2 or TRBV6-3 and J usage is TRBJ1-2; no definite D call. The V end was cut by 2 bases, the J end by 4 bases, with 11 bases between. The CDR3 totals 14 residues. CDR1 MNHEY and CDR2 SVGEGT come from the germline V gene. The DNA for the CDR3 is TGTGCCAGCAGTTACACAAGGCCGATCTATGGCTACACCTTC. Protein product: CASSYTRPIYGYTF.